The 16 T cell receptor beta chains reported below all come from one sample, sequenced in a study of cytomegalovirus exposure and HLA in healthy donors. Primers for the PCR totalled 60 Vbeta and 13 Jbeta. Data came from immunoSEQ multiplex PCR; TCRdb stores just in-frame clones and leaves some out. The table shows 150,000 to 200,000 clones, with around 80% occurring only once. Sample: PBMCs. These receptors all stem from a man between 18 and 29 years old in good health and CMV-seronegative.

The J gene is TRBJ2-7, the V gene TRBV30; weak D call: TRBD2 (5 bases). The germline V gene encodes CDR1 GTSNPN and CDR2 SVGIG (reference sequence). V was clipped by 0 bases and J by 6 bases, with 12 bases between them. There are 13 residues in the CDR3. The DNA for the CDR3 is TGTGCCTGGAGTGTAAGTTTCGGGGTCGAGCAGTACTTC. It translates to CAWSVSFGVEQYF. Using reference TRBV30 and TRBJ2-7 for the parts outside the CDR3, the full variable domain is SQTIHQWPATLVQPVGSPLSLECTVEGTSNPNLYWYRQAAGRGLQLLFYSVGIGQISSEVPQNLSASRPQDRQFILSSKKLLLSDSGFYLCAWSVSFGVEQYFGPGTRLTVT.

This clone is a singleton in its sample. The chain joins TRBV19 to TRBJ1-5, with 8 bases lining up with TRBD1. The V gene's germline CDR1 is LNHDA and CDR2 SQIVND (reference sequence). The CDR3 covers 14 residues. Trimming removed 4 bases from V and 5 bases from J; junction bases left unmatched: 4. CDR3 DNA: TGTGCCAGTAGTACGGGGACAGGAGATCAGCCCCAGCATTTT. Amino acids: CASSTGTGDQPQHF.

The V call is TRBV4-1, the J call TRBJ1-2; possible D gene TRBD1, 5 bases. This CDR3 region has 16 residues. Trimming stripped 0 bases from V and 3 bases from J, with 14 bases between. CDR1 and CDR2 (germline): MGHRA, YSYEKL. CDR3 DNA: TGCGCCAGCAGCCAAGACGGGACTAGGGAGGACTATGGCTACACCTTC. It yields the protein CASSQDGTREDYGYTF.

This chain connects TRBV18 to TRBJ2-1; 7 bases map to TRBD1. Germline trimming cut 0 bases from V and 8 bases from J; bases unmatched to any gene: 1. The CDR3 runs 13 residues. Germline V gene data show CDR1 as KGHSH and CDR2 as LQKENI. CDR3 DNA sequence: TGTGCCAGCTCACCACCAGGGGGCGATGAGCAGTTCTTC. Its translation is CASSPPGGDEQFF.

The count of this clone is one. The chain uses TRBV5-4 and TRBJ1-2; 9 bases line up with TRBD1. The junction had 7 bases not matched to a gene; V was cut back by 5 bases and J by 8 bases. Germline V gene data show CDR1 as SGHNT and CDR2 as YYREEE (reference sequence). This CDR3 contains 13 residues. CDR3 sequence reads: CASRVTGGYGYTF. CDR3 bases: TGTGCCAGCAGGGTCACAGGGGGCTACGGCTACACCTTC.

The V and J genes are TRBV5-6 and TRBJ2-3; TRBD1 matches 8 bases. The germline gives CDR1 SGHDT, CDR2 YYEEEE. The CDR3 runs to 17 residues. Trimming removed 4 bases from V and 0 bases from J; junction bases left unmatched: 10. The CDR3 sequence is CASSPMTGARSTDTQYF. The CDR3 DNA reads as TGTGCCAGCAGCCCAATGACAGGGGCCCGTAGCACAGATACGCAGTATTTT. Full variable domain (outside the CDR3, taken from reference TRBV5-6 and TRBJ2-3): DAGVTQSPTHLIKTRGQQVTLRCSPKSGHDTVSWYQQALGQGPQFIFQYYEEEERQRGNFPDRFSGHQFPNYSSELNVNALLLGDSALYLCASSPMTGARSTDTQYFGPGTRLTVL.

V is TRBV19 and J is TRBJ2-5; 7 nucleotides agree with TRBD2. TRBJ2-7 explains the end of the DNA better; the J call may be wrong. The length of the CDR3 is 13 residues. The germline gives CDR1 LNHDA, CDR2 SQIVND (reference sequence). CDR3 protein: CASSLRTSGEQYF. Written as DNA, the CDR3 is TGTGCCAGTAGTCTTAGGACTAGTGGCGAGCAGTACTTC.

V and J are TRBV10-3 and TRBJ2-2; D remains ambiguous. The V gene lost 5 bases and the J gene lost 0 bases, with 7 bases spanning the gap. This CDR3 has 14 amino acids. CDR1 and CDR2 from the germline V gene are ENHRY and SYGVKD. The CDR3 region has the DNA TGTGCCATCAGTATTAATACGAACACCGGGGAGCTGTTTTTT. Translation: CAISINTNTGELFF.

The chain carries TRBV14 and TRBJ2-4; D remains unclear. The CDR3 totals 16 residues. V lost 4 bases and J 6 bases, leaving 19 bases between the germline ends. The germline CDR1 and CDR2 sequences are SGHDN and FVKESK. CDR3 sequence (DNA): TGTGCCAGCAGCCGACTGGCTGGCAGCAGCCCAAACATTCAGTACTTC. It translates to CASSRLAGSSPNIQYF.

The CDR3 region is CASSIGETQYF. For the CDR3, the DNA is TGTGCCAGCAGTATCGGAGAGACCCAGTACTTC. V and J are TRBV6-1 and TRBJ2-5; D remains ambiguous. V lost 5 bases and J 4 bases, leaving 5 bases between the germline ends. The CDR3 covers 11 residues. Germline V CDR1 and CDR2: MNHNS, SASEGT.

This clone was recorded a few times. DNA for the CDR3: TGTGCCAGTAGTATGGAGGTACGACGGCCGTTGGCTTTCTTT. Its translation: CASSMEVRRPLAFF. The rearrangement joins TRBV19 to TRBJ1-1, with D unclear. The CDR3 loop spans 14 amino acids. The germline gives CDR1 LNHDA, CDR2 SQIVND (reference sequence). Trimming took 3 bases from V and 11 from J, leaving 19 bases between them.

V and J are TRBV29-1 and TRBJ2-2, with 9 bases lining up with TRBD1. Trimming took 2 bases from V and 5 from J; bases not matched to a gene: 6. Germline loops: CDR1 SQVTM, CDR2 ANQGSEA. The CDR3 is 15 residues long. As DNA, the CDR3 is TGCAGCGTTGAACCGGGACAGGGCACAACCGGGGAGCTGTTTTTT. Its protein product is CSVEPGQGTTGELFF.

This clone was counted a single time. The chain carries TRBV5-6 and TRBJ2-1; 13 positions agree with TRBD2. This CDR3 region has 15 residues. The V gene end was trimmed by 3 bases and the J gene end by 8 bases; junction bases not matched to a gene: 5. The germline V gene encodes CDR1 SGHDT and CDR2 YYEEEE. The CDR3 protein is CASSSGLAGVDEQFF. CDR3 sequence (DNA): TGTGCCAGCAGCTCAGGACTAGCGGGGGTTGATGAGCAGTTCTTC.

The V call is TRBV27, the J call TRBJ2-1, with TRBD2 matching over 13 bases. CDR1 is MNHEY, CDR2 SMNVEV, per germline (reference sequence). J gave up 5 bases and V 5 bases, and 9 bases lay outside the gene matches. This CDR3 is 17 amino acids long. For the CDR3, the DNA is TGTGCCAGCAGTATCTCGACTAGCGGGAGGACCCACAATGAGCAGTTCTTC. Translation: CASSISTSGRTHNEQFF.

The V call is TRBV19, the J call TRBJ1-1; TRBD1 might be the D (5 bases). Germline lookup yields CDR1 LNHDA and CDR2 SQIVND (reference sequence). The V end was cut by 1 base, the J end by 8 bases, with 11 bases between. The CDR3 has 13 residues. The CDR3, as DNA: TGTGCCAGTAGTATAGGTAGGGGAAACGAAGCTTTCTTT. Translated, it gives CASSIGRGNEAFF.

The CDR3 coding sequence is TGTGCCAGTAGTCTACGACTCGGGCGGGGGAACACTGAAGCTTTCTTT. This translates into CASSLRLGRGNTEAFF. The chain has TRBV19 and TRBJ1-1; D is ambiguous. Germline values: CDR1 LNHDA, CDR2 SQIVND (reference sequence). There are 16 residues in the CDR3. V was shortened by 5 bases and J by 1 base, with 17 bases between the two germline ends. The full variable domain, in which reference TRBV19 and TRBJ1-1 provide the parts outside the CDR3, is DGGITQSPKYLFRKEGQNVTLSCEQNLNHDAMYWYRQDPGQGLRLIYYSQIVNDFQKGDIAEGYSVSREKKESFPLTVTSAQKNPTAFYLCASSLRLGRGNTEAFFGQGTRLTVV.